This paragraph covers one TCR beta chain sequence. The specificity of this receptor is unknown. No much larger clone exists at a distance of one base, and base qualities are not known. V is cut back by 3 bases and J by 4 bases, with 9 bases in the junction unmatched. From the germline V gene, CDR1 is SGHAT and CDR2 is FQNNGV. From cysteine to phenylalanine, the CDR3 is 16 amino acids long. Here the CDR3 DNA is all that survives: 48 bases in frame from base 1. The cohort was made up of about 670 healthy bone marrow donors. At the time of sampling, all cohort members were nominally healthy, though unrecorded immune exposures were likely present. The donor tested CMV seronegative and was one of the 352 seronegative cohort members. Every donor gave a peripheral blood sample, and the peripheral blood mononuclear cells from that sample were used for TCR beta sequencing. The Qiagen DNeasy Blood Extraction Kit was used to extract genomic DNA from the blood cell samples.

The library relied on the immunoSEQ multiplex PCR assay. For the multiplex PCR, a mixture combining 60 forward primers for TCR Vbeta segments and 13 reverse primers for TCR Jbeta segments was used. The CDR3 region of rearranged TCR beta genes was amplified from genomic DNA by a multiplex PCR assay. On the Illumina HiSeq System, the amplified TCR beta libraries were sequenced as 87-base-pair reads. The authors' pipeline ran thus. Across the 670 or so repertoires, a later analysis counted around 80 million unique TCR beta chains, roughly 11 million of which were shared by at least two donors. Raw reads were error-corrected and collapsed into unique sequences with a nearest-neighbor algorithm that merged closely related sequences to remove PCR and sequencing errors. To assign V, D and J gene segments, CDR3 sequences were aligned to IMGT reference sequences. For a sequence to be retained, at least a six-nucleotide match to both a V gene segment and a J gene segment was required. A rearrangement counted as productive if the CDR3 had no stop codons and remained in frame with V and J, and every other rearrangement counted as non-productive. Following IMGT convention, CDR3 was defined as the stretch from the second conserved V-encoded cysteine to the conserved J-encoded phenylalanine. Sequences without an unambiguous match to a single V gene segment were excluded from the earlier analysis of 500 to 700 of the donors. In an earlier analysis of 587 of the donors, a V segment was called functional when productive rearrangements were above 56.7%, and segregating when the standard deviation between donors exceeded 5%. A statistical classification framework was developed to diagnose cytomegalovirus status using the catalog of TCR beta chain sequences. V and J gene assignment, in a later analysis, came from comparing TCR nucleotide sequences with IMGT/GENE-DB human TR gene sequences. In a later analysis, CDR3 sequences and most-parsimonious VDJ recombination scenarios were assigned using the TCRdist pipeline. In a later analysis, each TCR beta chain was defined by its CDR3 amino acid sequence together with its V-gene family, and reads lacking a unique V-gene family were excluded. In a later analysis, 550 to 650 highly shared, low-generation-probability nucleotide sequences were removed to address suspected cross-contamination and a sequencing artifact. A later analysis calculated a clonal expansion index for each public chain from normalized within-repertoire ranks of inferred template counts. A later analysis computed generation probabilities with a VDJ recombination model fitted to out-of-frame rearrangements, and checked the results against IGoR. In a later analysis, TCR-TCR, TCR-HLA and TCR-CMV co-occurrence was scored with hypergeometric tests, and a repertoire-size bias correction was applied to TCR pairs. A later analysis estimated false discovery rates by permuting HLA or CMV assignments 20 times. A later analysis grouped co-occurring TCRs with DBSCAN, adding TCRdist sequence similarity when clustering within HLA-allele-positive subsets. Co-occurrence clustering excluded repertoires with fewer than 30,000 or more than 120,000 public chains, plus five with anomalous nucleotide sharing. TCRdb took this table from immuneACCESS and kept in-frame rearrangements with V and J called. Such tables lack part of the clones; where checked against another copy, unresolved V genes explain under half of the gap, and the rest is unexplained. V and J calls plus clone size are reproduced from that table; the DNA served to infer D and trimming. The sample contains about 120,000 clones, 81% of them found a single time. Of the sample, about 2.4% is held by the ten largest clones.

The sample is drawn from a study of cytomegalovirus exposure and HLA in healthy donors (dated by TCRdb to between 2016 and 2019). General notes on the study: In an earlier analysis of about 560 of the donors, less than 350 Gb of sequence data and 95 million to 130 million unique TCR beta sequences from about 179 million T cells were reported. A later analysis re-examined previously published TCR beta repertoires from 600 to 700 donors and added high-resolution HLA genotyping to investigate patterns of TCR occurrence. An early release covering around 630 HLA-typed donors comprised approximately 290 gigabases of sequencing data and around 86 million unique TCR sequences. Along with the approximately 650-subject first cohort, a separate validation cohort of over a hundred different subjects was used. The study aimed to test whether cataloging public T cell receptors could reveal signatures of past pathogen exposure. To predict cytomegalovirus infection status, the study combined high-throughput TCR immunosequencing, statistical association of individual TCRs with disease status, and machine learning. Donor age, sex, ethnicity and CMV serostatus were collected together with the repertoire data. Rather than using new phenotypic data, the later analysis identified candidate immune exposures from TCR beta sequences and from how often those sequences occurred across donors. Of the approximately 370 genotyped donors, 75% to 85% were placed in the genetic ancestry cluster associated with self-reported Caucasian donors. Among over 350 genotyped donors of the cohort, an average of 235,054 unique TCR beta nucleotide sequences were sequenced per donor, roughly a sixth of them non-productive. To decide whether each TCR beta V gene segment behaved as functional or pseudogenic, an earlier analysis of some 580 of the donors relied on high-throughput TCR beta sequencing. Roughly 5 DR-DQ haplotypes were handled as single units for association and clustering, since linkage in the cohort was strong. Genome-wide SNP genotypes for about three fifths of the roughly 700 donors were used in a later genetic analysis, which treated that subset as a discovery cohort. Typing coverage differed by locus: A, B, C, DRB1 and DQB1 were typed in roughly 620-630 donors, DQA1 in about 510, DPA1 in around 610, and DPB1 in 450 to 480. All discovery cohort repertoires had been generated using a single sequencing platform. Both class I and class II loci were covered by HLA typing, at four-digit resolution. The T cell repertoires of several hundred subjects were profiled by immunosequencing and related to cytomegalovirus serostatus. Overall results and qualifications from the work: A later analysis found that TCR association rates varied across HLA loci, with DRB1 alleles showing the most associated TCRs and HLA-C alleles the fewest. A later analysis found that HLA-associated TCR beta chains were more clonally expanded and had lower generation probabilities than equally common non-associated chains. The cohort was sequenced for TCR beta chains only, and without alpha or paired-chain data the features that could be detected were limited. An association between a missense DCLRE1C variant and V-gene and J-gene trimming of TCR beta chains was found in a later genetic analysis and replicated in an independent cohort. Three of the identified cytomegalovirus-associated TCR beta chains were confirmed in vitro to be specific for cytomegalovirus antigens. Some IMGT-functional V segments, including TRBV6-2 and TRBV6-3, could not be told apart with the 87-base-pair reads, so those segments were excluded. Compared with the approximately 720-donor mean, donors in an Asian-associated ancestry cluster had fewer N-insertions in productive TCRs, according to a later genetic analysis. Presence/absence analyses assumed roughly uniform sequencing depth across donors, an assumption that may not hold. Because counts were too low, some 17 rarely observed V segments, including chromosome 9 orphons, were excluded from the earlier analysis of under 650 of the donors. In the study, approximately 160 TCR beta chains were listed as associated with cytomegalovirus. In a later analysis, 16,951 TCR beta sequences were associated with specific HLA alleles at a false discovery rate of 0.05. When HLA alleles, especially DR and DQ, strongly co-occurred, attributing TCR associations to individual alleles was difficult. The only immune exposure information available for the cohort was CMV serostatus. A group of highly shared sequence variants was considered likely to be a technical artifact of the sequencing pipeline. Linkage disequilibrium might explain the correlated functional status among segregating V segments, but an unknown experimental factor could not be excluded. In both the original and validation cohorts, the classifier was reported to diagnose cytomegalovirus status with high specificity and sensitivity. According to a later analysis, parvovirus B19, influenza, CMV and Epstein-Barr virus appeared linked to several top co-occurrence clusters. Most TCR sequences were observed very rarely across donors, whereas some public TCRs were present in many individuals. In an earlier analysis of 587 of the donors, most TCR beta V segments appeared in productive rearrangements about 87% or about 30% of the time, broadly matching IMGT annotations. According to a later analysis, most CMV-associated TCR beta chains appeared to be HLA-restricted, and the HLA associations seemed to be driven largely by CMV exposure. A further reported finding was that TCR beta sequences accurately predicted the HLA-A and HLA-B alleles for most subjects in the first cohort. According to the authors, the approach could potentially be generalized to other disease states and immunological phenotypes. Because HLA typing was unavailable for some donors at each locus, only the typed subset was used in association tests.

The rearrangement joined TRBV11-2 to TRBJ2-3; 8 of the junction bases match TRBD2. The TCR sequence derives from a middle-aged woman in good health and CMV-seronegative. Source material: PBMCs. The CDR3 protein sequence reads: CASSFSGGGSADTQYF. The sequenced DNA: TGTGCCAGCAGCTTCTCCGGGGGGGGCAGTGCAGATACGCAGTATTTT.